The clone carrying this T cell receptor (beta chain) was picked up a small number of times. Its antigen is as yet unknown. The sample has other DNA sequences that encode this CDR3 too. Germline CDR1 reads MGHRA; CDR2 reads YSYEKL. V was cut by 0 bases and J by 7 bases, with 16 bases left in between. This CDR3 is 17 amino acids long. The data are from a study of cytomegalovirus exposure and HLA in healthy donors. Findings and caveats of the study: In an earlier analysis, in roughly 600 donors, most V segments appeared productive either ~87% or ~30% of the time. In a later analysis, HLA-C alleles had the fewest associated TCRs, DRB1 alleles the most.

Primers: 60 Vbeta forward and 13 Jbeta reverse. Sequenced by immunoSEQ multiplex PCR; TCRdb stores in-frame clones only, minus some. The sample lists a few hundred thousand clones, approximately 70% occurring once. V usage is TRBV4-1 and J usage is TRBJ1-6; weak D call: TRBD1 (5 bases). The sample consisted of PBMCs. The sequence was collected from a young woman in good health and CMV-seronegative. Here the CDR3 DNA reads TGCGCCAGCAGCCAAGATAGCGGGCAGGGAAGAAATTCACCCCTCCACTTT. Protein sequence: CASSQDSGQGRNSPLHF.